The next 29 T cell receptor beta chains were all read from a single sample in a study of Ad26.COV2.S vaccination and SARS-CoV-2 variants. Stated treatment: roughly 18 received Ad26.COV2.S at low or high dose, single or two shots; 5 received placebo; per-sample allocation not given. It was on day 63 after the first vaccine or placebo injection that samples were taken. The protocol was immunoSEQ multiplex PCR, while the TCRdb copy is restricted to in-frame clones and leaves out a portion. The sample contains over 200,000 clones, roughly 90% of which appear only once. Here the sequenced sample was peripheral blood, taken in a trial of Ad26.COV2.S vaccine versus placebo. The receptor source for this set is a person between 18 and 65 years old who received the Ad26.COV2.S COVID-19 vaccine or a placebo.

This chain joins TRBV7-2 and TRBJ2-5; TRBD2 agrees at 8 bases. The CDR3 covers 14 residues. Trimming removed 3 bases from V and 1 base from J; junction bases left unmatched: 1. CDR1 is SGHTA and CDR2 is FQGNSA in the germline V gene. Here the CDR3 reads CASSFTSGQETQYF. The DNA for the CDR3 is TGTGCCAGCAGCTTCACTAGCGGCCAAGAGACCCAGTACTTC.

This clone was detected only once. The chain uses TRBV7-2 and TRBJ1-1; D gene ambiguous. V dropped 1 base and J dropped 7 bases, with 7 bases sitting between them. From germline, CDR1 is SGHTA and CDR2 FQGNSA. The CDR3 sequence is 12 residues long. CDR3 protein: CASSLDLGEAFF. The CDR3 DNA reads as TGTGCCAGCAGCTTAGATCTGGGTGAAGCTTTCTTT.

V gene TRBV5-4 combines with J gene TRBJ2-3; 9 nucleotides agree with TRBD2. Germline loops: CDR1 SGHNT, CDR2 YYREEE (reference sequence). This CDR3 region has 16 residues. J lost 2 bases, V lost 0 bases, and 4 bases had no gene match. The CDR3 coding sequence is TGTGCCAGCAGCTTGGGCGGGGGGGTGTTCACAGATACGCAGTATTTT. This codes for CASSLGGGVFTDTQYF.

The chain links TRBV7-2 to TRBJ1-1, with a possible D match to TRBD1 (6 bases). Germline values: CDR1 SGHTA, CDR2 FQGNSA. CDR3 length equals 13 residues. V shed 1 base and J shed 6 bases, with 9 bases lying between them. CDR3 protein: CASSLEWGPEAFF. For the CDR3, the DNA is TGTGCCAGCAGCTTAGAATGGGGGCCTGAAGCTTTCTTT.

The CDR3 spells CASSRAGQGSPALHF. The CDR3 nucleotides are TGCGCCAGCAGCCGAGCTGGACAGGGTAGTCCTGCCCTCCACTTT. This chain joins TRBV4-1 and TRBJ1-6, with 8 bases lining up with TRBD1. V trimming: 4 bases; J trimming: 14 bases; junction bases outside the gene matches: 13. This CDR3 spans 15 amino acids. Germline loops: CDR1 MGHRA, CDR2 YSYEKL.

J is TRBJ2-1 and V is TRBV4-3; the D gene is possibly TRBD2 (5 bases). The CDR3 runs 14 residues. Germline loops: CDR1 LGHNA, CDR2 YSLEER. V was trimmed by 0 bases and J by 5 bases, leaving 8 bases between them. This chain's CDR3 is CASSQEGRDNEQFF. The CDR3 region has the DNA TGCGCCAGCAGCCAAGAAGGGCGGGACAATGAGCAGTTCTTC.

V and J are TRBV6-5 and TRBJ2-7; possible D gene TRBD1, 6 bases. V was trimmed by 7 bases and J by 0 bases, leaving 16 bases between them. CDR1 MNHEY and CDR2 SVGAGI come from the germline V gene. CDR3 length: 15 amino acids. The chain's CDR3 is CASTEGQLSSYEQYF. The CDR3 nucleotides are TGTGCCAGCACCGAGGGACAACTGAGCTCCTACGAGCAGTACTTC.

This clone appeared a single time. The V gene is TRBV15, the J gene TRBJ1-3, with D maybe TRBD1 (5 bases). The CDR3 is made up of 16 amino acids. CDR1 is LNHNV and CDR2 is YYDKDF in the germline V gene (reference sequence). With 0 bases removed from V and 1 base from J, the gap between germline ends came to 10 bases. CDR3 in DNA: TGTGCCACCAGCAGAGATCGGGGGATATCTGGAAACACCATATATTTT. It encodes CATSRDRGISGNTIYF.

The chain couples TRBV14 to TRBJ2-2; D unresolved. This CDR3 has 15 amino acids. Germline V lookup: CDR1 SGHDN, CDR2 FVKESK. The V and J ends lost 2 bases and 3 bases respectively, with 10 bases between them. CDR3 in amino acids: CASSQNLIDTGELFF. The DNA of the CDR3 is TGTGCCAGCAGCCAAAATCTGATTGACACCGGGGAGCTGTTTTTT.

The V and J genes are TRBV5-8 and TRBJ2-1; 12 bases agree with TRBD1. V gave up 4 bases and J gave up 7 bases; unmatched junction bases: 9. The CDR3 is made up of 16 amino acids. CDR1 SGHTS and CDR2 YDEGEE come from the germline V gene. The CDR3 coding sequence is TGTGCCAGCAGCCCCCTTCCGGGACAGGGGGCAAATGAGCAGTTCTTC. Protein product: CASSPLPGQGANEQFF.

The CDR3 DNA reads TGTGCCAGCAGCTTAATGGGGGAGACCCAGTACTTC. The encoded protein is CASSLMGETQYF. The chain recombines TRBV7-3 with TRBJ2-5, with D uncertain. The CDR3 is 12 residues long. The germline V and J ends were trimmed by 1 base and 5 bases, with 5 bases remaining between them. Germline V gene lookup returns CDR1 SGHTA and CDR2 FQGTGA.

J is TRBJ2-5 and V is TRBV14, with 9 bases matching TRBD2. V was clipped by 4 bases and J by 5 bases; unmatched bases: 11. There are 16 residues in the CDR3. CDR1 is SGHDN and CDR2 is FVKESK in the germline V gene. The CDR3 nucleotides read TGTGCCAGCAGCCCTTACGGGCGGGGGGGCCTCGAGACCCAGTACTTC. Encoded protein: CASSPYGRGGLETQYF.

The chain carries TRBV24-1 and TRBJ2-2, with 8 bases identical to TRBD1. CDR1 and CDR2 (germline): KGHDR, SFDVKD. Losses at the gene ends were 3 bases for V and 0 bases for J; bases not matched to a gene: 8. The CDR3 covers 18 residues. The CDR3 loop reads CATSDLRQGPANTGELFF. As DNA, the CDR3 is TGTGCCACCAGTGATCTTCGACAGGGGCCAGCGAACACCGGGGAGCTGTTTTTT.

The rearrangement joins TRBV28 to TRBJ1-2; no clear D. The V gene lost 7 bases and the J gene lost 7 bases, with 13 bases spanning the gap. The length of the CDR3 is 12 residues. Germline CDR1 and CDR2: MDHEN and SYDVKM. CDR3 loop: CASMGSFFGYTF. CDR3 nucleotide sequence: TGTGCCAGCATGGGAAGCTTTTTTGGCTACACCTTC.

The chain uses TRBV19 and TRBJ2-3, with unresolved D. Germline V gene sequence: CDR1 LNHDA, CDR2 SQIVND (reference sequence). CDR3 length: 14 amino acids. V lost 5 bases and J lost 0, with 9 bases in between. In nucleotides, the CDR3 is TGTGCCAGTAGTCGGTACCCTAGCACAGATACGCAGTATTTT. Protein product: CASSRYPSTDTQYF.

This clone came up a few times. The rearrangement links TRBV28 to TRBJ2-7; maybe TRBD2 (6 bases). Trimming removed 3 bases at V and 4 bases at J, with 16 bases between. The CDR3 covers 15 residues. The germline V gene has CDR1 MDHEN and CDR2 SYDVKM. The CDR3 loop is CASSLIGSSEYEQYF. The CDR3 DNA reads as TGTGCCAGCAGTTTGATCGGGAGCAGTGAATACGAGCAGTACTTC.

V usage is TRBV19 and J usage is TRBJ2-5; 11 bases align to TRBD2. V was clipped by 9 bases and J by 4 bases; unmatched bases: 7. The CDR3 contains 14 residues. Looked up from germline, CDR1 is LNHDA and CDR2 is SQIVND (reference sequence). The CDR3 DNA reads as TGTGCCAGCCGACTAGCGGGACGGCCAGAGACCCAGTACTTC. Translation: CASRLAGRPETQYF.

About this clone: The junction departs from germline at one end; a sequencing error may be responsible. The chain is built from TRBV29-1 and TRBJ2-3, with D possibly matching TRBD1 (5 bases). This CDR3 contains 13 residues. Germline V CDR1 and CDR2: SQVTM, ANQGSEA. The CDR3 coding sequence is TGCAGCGTTAAAGACAGTCCCACAGATACGCAGTATTTT. This encodes CSVKDSPTDTQYF.

The genes are TRBV5-3 and TRBJ1-6; 7 positions agree with TRBD1. TRBV5-3 is assigned to the ORF class and has an uncertain function. The CDR3 covers 14 residues. Trimming cost V 4 bases and J 9 bases; bases outside gene matches: 7. The CDR3 protein is CARSRDRVVSPLHF. CDR3 DNA: TGTGCCAGAAGCCGCGACAGGGTGGTTTCACCCCTCCACTTT.

This clone was recorded only once. Mismatch with germline at one junction end may stem from a read error. This rearrangement joins TRBV7-9 to TRBJ2-3, with D tentatively TRBD1 (6 bases). CDR3 size: 9 residues. The germline V gene encodes CDR1 SEHNR and CDR2 FQNEAQ (reference sequence). The CDR3 sequence is CASSAPGTF. The DNA of the CDR3 is TGTGCCAGCAGCGCACCCGGGACATTT.

This chain joins TRBV6-6 and TRBJ2-5; D gene uncertain. V lost 4 bases and J lost 4, with 13 bases in between. This CDR3 is built from 14 residues. Germline-derived CDR1 and CDR2 are MNHNY and SVGAGI (reference sequence). DNA for the CDR3: TGTGCCAGCAGTTTCGTATTGGGCGCAGAGACCCAGTACTTC. It codes for CASSFVLGAETQYF.

The rearrangement links TRBV12-3 or TRBV12-4 to TRBJ1-2; tentative D call: TRBD1 (6 bases). Trimming shortened V by 6 bases and J by 4 bases, and 12 bases separated the two germline ends. The CDR3 runs 13 residues. CDR3 amino acids: CASSTDRSYGYTF. The CDR3 DNA is TGTGCCAGCAGCACGGACAGATCCTATGGCTACACCTTC.

This clone was observed once. The chain joins TRBV11-2 to TRBJ2-1; TRBD2 matches at 13 bases. CDR1 and CDR2 from the germline V gene are SGHAT and FQNNGV. CDR3 length: 17 amino acids. Trimming removed 5 bases from V and 4 bases from J; junction bases left unmatched: 8. Written as DNA, the CDR3 is TGTGCCAGCAGCCTCCGACTAGCGGGGGGCCTTTACAATGAGCAGTTCTTC. This translates into CASSLRLAGGLYNEQFF.

The rearrangement joins TRBV7-6 to TRBJ2-1, with 11 bases lining up with TRBD1. The CDR3 runs to 16 residues. From germline, CDR1 is SGHVS and CDR2 FNYEAQ. V was clipped by 5 bases and J by 3 bases; unmatched bases: 6. CDR3 sequence: CASSAPGQGVYNEQFF. The CDR3 DNA follows: TGTGCCAGCAGCGCTCCGGGACAGGGGGTCTACAATGAGCAGTTCTTC.

The CDR3 DNA follows: TGCGCCAGCAGCCAAGATCGGCAGACTCCCTACAATGAGCAGTTCTTC. Residues: CASSQDRQTPYNEQFF. V gene TRBV4-3 combines with J gene TRBJ2-1; D is ambiguous. This CDR3 comprises 16 residues. The ends were cut back, 0 bases at V and 2 bases at J, with 11 bases in the middle. Germline-derived CDR1 and CDR2 are LGHNA and YSLEER.

The rearrangement links TRBV5-1 to TRBJ2-7; D unresolved. The CDR3 runs 16 residues. The V end was cut by 0 bases, the J end by 2 bases, with 15 bases between. The germline gives CDR1 SGHRS, CDR2 YFSETQ. CDR3 sequence: CASSLVGPEAPYEQYF. In DNA, the CDR3 is TGCGCCAGCAGCTTGGTAGGCCCCGAGGCCCCCTACGAGCAGTACTTC.

The rearrangement links TRBV19 to TRBJ1-3, with TRBD1 matching 7 bases. CDR1 LNHDA and CDR2 SQIVND come from the germline V gene (reference sequence). The CDR3 contains 15 residues. V lost 10 bases to trimming and J lost 0 bases; unmatched junction nucleotides: 9. This chain's CDR3 is CATRADRYSGNTIYF. The CDR3 DNA reads TGTGCCACAAGAGCGGACAGGTACTCTGGAAACACCATATATTTT.

The chain is built from TRBV28 and TRBJ2-1, with D possibly matching TRBD1 (5 bases). From germline, CDR1 is MDHEN and CDR2 SYDVKM. CDR3 length: 13 amino acids. V was shortened by 7 bases and J by 4 bases, with 11 bases between the two germline ends. CDR3 sequence reads: CASTFRVYNEQFF. The CDR3 DNA follows: TGTGCCAGCACCTTCAGGGTGTACAATGAGCAGTTCTTC.

In this sample, this clone turned up a few times. This rearrangement joins TRBV9 to TRBJ2-7; no clear D gene. This CDR3 is built from 16 residues. Germline V gene sequence: CDR1 SGDLS, CDR2 YYNGEE. V gave up 0 bases and J gave up 0 bases, with 13 bases separating them. The CDR3 DNA reads TGTGCCAGCAGCGTAGGCCAGGCGCTGTCCTCCTACGAGCAGTACTTC. Encoded protein: CASSVGQALSSYEQYF.